These 12 T cell receptor beta chains were all obtained from the same sample, sequenced in a study of T cells in localized non-small cell lung cancer. The table came from immunoSEQ multiplex PCR; TCRdb's copy has only in-frame clones and leaves some out. The sample carries about 19,000 clones, approximately 90% recorded once. The sequenced sample was peripheral blood, obtained before any cancer treatment. The receptors stem from a male donor aged 60 or older with stage I squamous cell lung carcinoma.

The rearrangement links TRBV6-6 to TRBJ2-3; 7 nucleotides match TRBD1. Trimming cost V 0 bases and J 0 bases; bases outside gene matches: 3. Germline CDR1 and CDR2: MNHNY and SVGAGI (reference sequence). This CDR3 contains 16 residues. The CDR3 bases are TGTGCCAGCAGTTACTCGCAGGGACAGAGCACAGATACGCAGTATTTT. It specifies CASSYSQGQSTDTQYF.

This clone has a single count. This rearrangement joins TRBV27 to TRBJ2-6, with 10 bases identical to TRBD2. Germline V gene data show CDR1 as MNHEY and CDR2 as SMNVEV (reference sequence). V lost 3 bases, J lost 0 bases, and 8 bases stayed unmatched. This CDR3 spans 19 amino acids. The CDR3 bases are TGTGCCAGCAGTTTGGCCGGACTAGCGGAACTCTCTGGGGCCAACGTCCTGACTTTC. It translates to CASSLAGLAELSGANVLTF.

In nucleotides, the CDR3 is TGTGCCAGCGACTCCCCGAGCGCAGACGATCAGCCCCAGCATTTT. Amino acid sequence: CASDSPSADDQPQHF. The chain joins TRBV28 to TRBJ1-5; D ambiguous. The ends were cut back, 8 bases at V and 5 bases at J, with 19 bases in the middle. The CDR3 runs to 15 residues. The germline CDR1 and CDR2 sequences are MDHEN and SYDVKM.

The V call is TRBV5-4, the J call TRBJ2-1, with TRBD2 as a possible D gene (5 bases). Trimming stripped 5 bases from V and 8 bases from J, with 14 bases between. From germline, CDR1 is SGHNT and CDR2 YYREEE (reference sequence). There are 13 residues in the CDR3. This CDR3 is CASSRGYLDEQFF. In nucleotides, the CDR3 is TGTGCCAGCAGTCGGGGATATCTCGATGAGCAGTTCTTC.

This rearrangement joins TRBV2 to TRBJ1-5, with D possibly TRBD1 on 5 matching bases. V lost 5 bases and J lost 7, with 12 bases in between. Per germline, CDR1 SNHLY and CDR2 FYNNEI. The CDR3 spans 13 residues. The CDR3 is CASSLTGDQPQHF. The CDR3 coding sequence is TGTGCCAGCAGTCTGACGGGGGACCAGCCCCAGCATTTT.

The chain is built from TRBV14 and TRBJ2-6; TRBD2 aligns across 7 bases. CDR1 and CDR2 (germline): SGHDN, FVKESK. V lost 7 bases to trimming and J lost 0 bases; unmatched junction nucleotides: 12. This CDR3 is 18 amino acids long. Here the CDR3 DNA reads TGTGCCAGCACCGAACAGGTTGGGGGGGTCTCTGGGGCCAACGTCCTGACTTTC. It yields the protein CASTEQVGGVSGANVLTF.

This chain uses TRBV5-6 with TRBJ1-4; perhaps TRBD1 as D (5 bases). Trimming stripped 3 bases from V and 8 bases from J, with 17 bases between. Germline assignment: CDR1 SGHDT and CDR2 YYEEEE. There are 15 residues in the CDR3. The CDR3 coding sequence is TGTGCCAGCAGCTGGGGTGCCAGGGCCGCAGAAAAACTGTTTTTT. It specifies CASSWGARAAEKLFF. Supplemented by reference TRBV5-6 and TRBJ1-4, the full variable domain reads DAGVTQSPTHLIKTRGQQVTLRCSPKSGHDTVSWYQQALGQGPQFIFQYYEEEERQRGNFPDRFSGHQFPNYSSELNVNALLLGDSALYLCASSWGARAAEKLFFGSGTQLSVL.

This chain uses TRBV15 with TRBJ2-3, with D possibly TRBD1 on 5 matching bases. The germline V gene has CDR1 LNHNV and CDR2 YYDKDF (reference sequence). The germline V and J ends were trimmed by 3 bases and 4 bases, with 11 bases remaining between them. The CDR3 spans 14 residues. CDR3 protein: CATSRGRVPDTQYF. DNA of the CDR3: TGTGCCACCAGCAGGGGCAGGGTCCCAGATACGCAGTATTTT.

The rearrangement links TRBV28 to TRBJ1-5, with D hard to call. The CDR3 has 12 amino acids. Trimming shortened V by 6 bases and J by 9 bases, and 12 bases separated the two germline ends. Germline V CDR1 and CDR2: MDHEN, SYDVKM. In nucleotides, the CDR3 is TGTGCCAGCAGATCCGCCGCCGGGCCCCAGCATTTT. Translating it yields CASRSAAGPQHF.

The chain carries TRBV5-1 and TRBJ1-1; 7 bases match TRBD1. Per germline, CDR1 SGHRS and CDR2 YFSETQ. The CDR3 sequence is 16 residues long. Losses at the gene ends were 4 bases for V and 0 bases for J; bases not matched to a gene: 9. CDR3 sequence: CASSPTGAGMNTEAFF. Written as DNA, the CDR3 is TGCGCCAGCAGCCCCACAGGGGCGGGAATGAACACTGAAGCTTTCTTT.

The rearrangement joins TRBV14 to TRBJ1-5; a possible D gene is TRBD1 (5 bases). Trimming removed 4 bases at V and 3 bases at J, with 13 bases between. This CDR3 has 15 amino acids. The germline V gene has CDR1 SGHDN and CDR2 FVKESK. In nucleotides, the CDR3 is TGTGCCAGCAGCCCGGGAGGGGCGACCAATCAGCCCCAGCATTTT. Encoded protein: CASSPGGATNQPQHF.

The chain recombines TRBV29-1 with TRBJ1-4; D not resolved. The germline V and J ends were trimmed by 6 bases and 0 bases, with 8 bases remaining between them. CDR3 length: 13 amino acids. Looked up from germline, CDR1 is SQVTM and CDR2 is ANQGSEA. Here the CDR3 DNA reads TGCAGCGTGTCCCAGGCAACTAATGAAAAACTGTTTTTT. Translating it yields CSVSQATNEKLFF.